This entry concerns a single T cell receptor (beta chain). The data belong to a study of T cells after yellow fever vaccination. TCRdb re-analysed the 5' RACE reads in MiXCR, keeping a single row per CDR3 protein. The data hold roughly 250,000 distinct CDR3 sequences, with approximately 13% observed a single time. The receptor was derived from a man between 25 and 39 years old who received the YFV17D yellow fever vaccine. The sequences come from CD4+ T cells sorted from PBMCs, collected 45 days after the yellow fever booster vaccination.

The CDR3, as DNA: TGTGCCAGCAGCTCCCACCCGACAGGCGGCTCTGGGGCCAACGTCCTGACTTTC. Its translation: CASSSHPTGGSGANVLTF. This chain uses TRBV9 with TRBJ2-6; weak D call: TRBD1 (6 bases). Germline CDR1 reads SGDLS; CDR2 reads YYNGEE. V shed 4 bases and J shed 0 bases, with 17 bases lying between them. CDR3 size: 18 residues. Full variable domain (missing parts from reference TRBV9 and TRBJ2-6): DSGVTQTPKHLITATGQRVTLRCSPRSGDLSVYWYQQSLDQGLQFLIQYYNGEERAKGNILERFSAQQFPDLHSELNLSSLELGDSALYFCASSSHPTGGSGANVLTFGAGSRLTVL.